A selection of T cell receptor beta chains follows, all from one sample in a study of blood T cell repertoires in COVID-19. Profiled with immunoSEQ multiplex PCR; TCRdb holds only in-frame clones, not every one. This sample yields approximately 100,000 clones, of which approximately 88% are seen a single time; 26% belongs to the top ten. The sample taken for sequencing was peripheral blood. These receptors were obtained from a man aged 55 to 70 with acute or convalescent COVID-19. Both conserved end residues are part of each CDR3.

V	length	J	CDR3
TRBV4-2	14	TRBJ2-2	CASSQLRSTGELFF
TRBV5-1	14	TRBJ2-1	CASSFGNGDNEQFF
TRBV18	14	TRBJ1-6	CASSTQGADSPLHF
TRBV9	14	TRBJ2-5	CASSVIMRAGAQYF
TRBV4-1	15	TRBJ2-2	CASSQERGGTGELFF
TRBV5-1	14	TRBJ1-1	CASSLLEGNTEAFF
TRBV5-1	14	TRBJ1-1	CASSFQGGGTEAFF
TRBV4-1	12	TRBJ2-1	CASSPGSNEQFF
TRBV5-6	15	TRBJ2-1	CASSTPGQGINEQFF
TRBV28	15	TRBJ1-2	CASSRLGTGGYGYTF
TRBV2	15	TRBJ2-3	CASSESPSGTDTQYF
TRBV27	13	TRBJ1-1	CASSLRRNTEAFF
TRBV12-3/TRBV12-4	13	TRBJ1-1	CASSLKQNTEAFF
TRBV7-6	16	TRBJ2-5	CASSLRRKGDQETQYF
TRBV3-1/TRBV3-2	15	TRBJ2-1	CASSPAGGFWNEQFF
TRBV12-3/TRBV12-4	13	TRBJ1-1	CASSFYEDTEAFF
TRBV19	16	TRBJ2-7	CASSSPTGPSGYEQYF
TRBV5-1	15	TRBJ2-2	CASSFSQGAIGELFF
TRBV27	13	TRBJ2-4	CASRQTPGNIQYF
TRBV7-6	13	TRBJ1-2	CASSAEQGGGYTF
TRBV18	14	TRBJ1-1	CASSPTRQGLEAFF
TRBV7-9	15	TRBJ2-3	CASSLTGVRTDTQYF
TRBV19	14	TRBJ1-2	CASSIPVQGYGYTF
TRBV27	16	TRBJ2-7	CASSSLTGMGSYEQYF
TRBV29-1	12	TRBJ2-7	CSVWDNSYEQYF
TRBV28	14	TRBJ2-1	CASLRGKFRDEQFF
TRBV12-5	17	TRBJ1-2	CASGLVIRDRGEDGYTF
TRBV7-8	14	TRBJ2-1	CASTRTSGTNEQFF
TRBV19	13	TRBJ1-2	CASSTYSNYGYTF
TRBV2	15	TRBJ2-2	CASSVLDRGAGELFF
TRBV11-3	15	TRBJ1-1	CASSSGQYMNTEAFF
TRBV5-4	15	TRBJ2-2	CASSPSGGNTGELFF
TRBV29-1	12	TRBJ2-1	CSAGEAYNEQFF
TRBV18	15	TRBJ2-7	CASSPGTGFAYEQYF
TRBV6-6	12	TRBJ1-1	CASSKIVTEAFF
TRBV29-1	12	TRBJ1-1	CSVLQDPAEAFF
TRBV6-2/TRBV6-3	15	TRBJ2-1	CASSSLAGVGNEQFF
TRBV5-6	15	TRBJ1-1	CASSHPYRGLTEAFF
TRBV27	12	TRBJ1-1	CASSFSGTEAFF
TRBV5-1	14	TRBJ2-1	CASSAGTVGNEQFF
TRBV5-5	13	TRBJ1-3	CASSLYSGNTIYF
TRBV12-3/TRBV12-4	11	TRBJ1-2	CASSSTTAYTF
TRBV5-5	13	TRBJ1-1	CASSFSGNTEAFF
TRBV2	16	TRBJ1-4	CASSSRDRGPREKLFF
TRBV7-6	14	TRBJ2-5	CASSLLAQQETQYF
TRBV19	13	TRBJ1-2	CASKFSGPYGYTF
TRBV11-2	14	TRBJ2-5	CASSLWDIQETQYF
TRBV3-1/TRBV3-2	16	TRBJ2-1	CASSQDPSGRRNEQFF
TRBV2	16	TRBJ1-5	CASSVMGQGGGQPQHF
TRBV6-1	17	TRBJ1-3	CASSEISGQVAGNTIYF
TRBV10-3	16	TRBJ1-6	CAISESGTGTNSPLHF
TRBV5-4	14	TRBJ2-5	CASSLVGGSETQYF
TRBV29-1	13	TRBJ2-5	CSPGGGDLETQYF
TRBV20-1	11	TRBJ2-5	CSVGYRETQYF
TRBV7-6	14	TRBJ1-2	CASSLAPRDYGYTF
TRBV5-6	15	TRBJ1-2	CASSFPGQGNYGYTF